This TCR beta chain was observed in a study of T cell responses to AZD1222 COVID-19 vaccine. Study results and caveats: Sampling that yielded the repertoires occurred only after the peak T cell response.

CDR3 length: 12 amino acids. From germline, CDR1 is SEHNR and CDR2 FQNEAQ (reference sequence). With 5 bases removed from V and 1 base from J, the gap between germline ends came to 2 bases. The table came from immunoSEQ multiplex PCR; TCRdb's copy has only in-frame clones and leaves some out. The table lists 90,000 to 150,000 clones, 85% to 90% of them singletons. With respect to this clone: What it binds is not known.

The chain combines TRBV7-9 with TRBJ2-2; D remains ambiguous. The source was peripheral blood, collected on day 0 of AZD1222 vaccination. The TCR sequence derives from an adult in good health. The CDR3 bases are TGTGCCAGCAGCCTGAACACCGGGGAGCTGTTTTTT. Its protein product is CASSLNTGELFF.